Listed here are 10 T cell receptor beta chains from one sample, sequenced in a study of response to subunit inactivated influenza vaccine. Via MiXCR, TCRdb re-called the RT-PCR reads, giving one row per CDR3 protein. The sample lists approximately 700,000 distinct CDR3 sequences, roughly 14% occurring once. Sequenced material: PBMCs from blood, taken approximately 15 days before vaccination. The source of these receptors is a man in his fifties or sixties who received an inactivated influenza vaccine.

The chain couples TRBV6-2 or TRBV6-3 to TRBJ1-5; D not resolved. The CDR3 totals 14 residues. Trimming removed 4 bases from V and 2 bases from J, with 9 bases in between. The germline V gene has CDR1 MNHEY and CDR2 SVGEGT. This CDR3 reads CASSWHFGNQPQHF. The CDR3 bases are TGTGCCAGCAGTTGGCATTTCGGCAATCAGCCCCAGCATTTT.

This clonotype was seen many times. V usage is TRBV15 and J usage is TRBJ1-1; weak D call: TRBD1 (6 bases). The CDR3 has 20 residues. Germline CDR1 reads LNHNV; CDR2 reads YYDKDF (reference sequence). V was pared by 1 base and J by 1 base, with 25 bases between. DNA of the CDR3: TGTGCCACCAGCAGAGGAGGGGACAAAGACTCCTTATGGTGGAACACTGAAGCTTTCTTT. Protein product: CATSRGGDKDSLWWNTEAFF.

The table lists this clonotype with a few counts. This chain uses TRBV28 with TRBJ2-7; TRBD2 is a possible D gene (5 bases). The V end lost 6 bases, the J end lost 6 bases, and 15 bases lay between the germline ends. The CDR3 consists of 13 residues. Germline V CDR1 and CDR2: MDHEN, SYDVKM. CDR3 bases: TGTGCCAGCAGGAGGGCCCTCCTTTCCGAGCAGTACTTC. It specifies CASRRALLSEQYF.

The chain is built from TRBV29-1 and TRBJ2-3; 11 bases agree with TRBD2. This CDR3 has 16 amino acids. Germline V lookup: CDR1 SQVTM, CDR2 ANQGSEA. J lost 3 bases, V lost 0 bases, and 5 bases had no gene match. DNA of the CDR3: TGCAGCGTTGAAGATCGAAGGACTAGCGGGACAGATACGCAGTATTTT. This sequence encodes CSVEDRRTSGTDTQYF.

This clonotype was observed at least ten times. This chain uses TRBV12-3 or TRBV12-4 with TRBJ1-1; D may be TRBD1 (5 bases). The CDR3 spans 15 residues. Trimming shortened V by 2 bases and J by 1 base, and 11 bases separated the two germline ends. The CDR3 loop is CASSLRQGRNTEAFF. The CDR3 DNA is TGTGCCAGCAGTTTACGGCAGGGAAGGAACACTGAAGCTTTCTTT.

This clonotype was seen at least ten times. The V gene is TRBV20-1, the J gene TRBJ2-1, with TRBD1 identical over 9 bases. The V segment lost 5 bases and the J segment 5 bases; nucleotides outside the gene matches: 7. CDR1 DFQATT and CDR2 SNEGSKA come from the germline V gene (reference sequence). CDR3 length equals 14 residues. Written as DNA, the CDR3 is TGCAGTGCTCACGACAGGGGGTGGAACAATGAGCAGTTCTTC. Residues: CSAHDRGWNNEQFF.

This clonotype occurred a few times. This chain joins TRBV20-1 and TRBJ2-3; D may be TRBD2 (6 bases). V lost 3 bases, J lost 1 base, and 11 bases lay in between. The CDR3 is 14 residues long. Germline V gene sequence: CDR1 DFQATT, CDR2 SNEGSKA (reference sequence). The CDR3: CSARGRLRTDTQYF. The CDR3 region has the DNA TGCAGTGCTAGGGGGAGGCTTCGCACAGATACGCAGTATTTT.

In this sample, this clonotype turned up many times. The chain carries TRBV5-5 and TRBJ2-5, with 7 bases aligning to TRBD2. Germline loops: CDR1 SGHKS, CDR2 YYEKEE (reference sequence). The trim removed 0 bases at V and 5 bases at J, leaving 7 bases unmatched. CDR3 size: 15 residues. CDR3 sequence reads: CASSLARTSVETQYF. As DNA, the CDR3 is TGTGCCAGCAGCTTGGCCAGGACTAGTGTGGAGACCCAGTACTTC.

This rearrangement joins TRBV11-3 to TRBJ1-6; D is unclear. The V end lost 2 bases, the J end lost 7 bases, and 12 bases lay between the germline ends. The CDR3 extends over 15 amino acids. Per the germline V gene, CDR1 is SGHNT and CDR2 is YENEEA. CDR3 DNA: TGTGCCAGCAGCTTAATCTGCCCGGGGAATTCACCCCTCCACTTT. This translates into CASSLICPGNSPLHF.

The genes are TRBV15 and TRBJ2-1; 9 bases fit TRBD1. The CDR3 consists of 15 residues. Germline loops: CDR1 LNHNV, CDR2 YYDKDF (reference sequence). Trimming at V came to 3 bases and at J to 9 bases, leaving 9 bases not matched to a gene. Here the CDR3 reads CATSSGTGRSGEQFF. In nucleotides, the CDR3 is TGTGCCACCAGCAGTGGGACAGGGAGGTCGGGTGAGCAGTTCTTC. Filled out from reference TRBV15 and TRBJ2-1, the complete variable domain reads DAMVIQNPRYQVTQFGKPVTLSCSQTLNHNVMYWYQQKSSQAPKLLFHYYDKDFNNEADTPDNFQSRRPNTSFCFLDIRSPGLGDTAMYLCATSSGTGRSGEQFFGPGTRLTVL.